These T cell receptor beta chains were read from a single sample in a study of blood T cell repertoires in COVID-19. Repertoires were generated with immunoSEQ multiplex PCR, while TCRdb's copy carries only in-frame clones and drops some. The data contain approximately 170,000 clones, around 85% of them singletons. The source material was peripheral blood. These receptors were collected from a man in his sixties who had recovered from COVID-19. Both conserved end residues are part of each CDR3. A D gene is named only where the DNA matches it firmly. Some rows mark clone size as missing; the rest say once, few, many or name a class of expanded clone.

D gene	V gene	clone size	J gene	CDR3 DNA	CDR3 protein
-	TRBV19	-	TRBJ1-5	TGTGCCATTGCCCCGACAGGAGGCAATCAGCCCCAGCATTTT	CAIAPTGGNQPQHF
-	TRBV25-1	-	TRBJ1-1	TGTGCCAGCAAAGACAGTTACGCTGAAGCTTTCTTT	CASKDSYAEAFF
-	TRBV7-3	-	TRBJ2-3	TGTGCCAGCAGCTTAAGCCACGGTGATACAGATACGCAGTATTTT	CASSLSHGDTDTQYF
TRBD1	TRBV5-4	-	TRBJ1-2	TGTGCCAGCAGCCTCCAGGGGGCTGATTATGGCTACACCTTC	CASSLQGADYGYTF
-	TRBV6-1	-	TRBJ1-1	TGTGCCAGCAGTGAAGTCCAGGGGTTGGGTGAAGCTTTCTTT	CASSEVQGLGEAFF
-	TRBV3-1/TRBV3-2	few	TRBJ1-1	TGTGCCAGCAGCCAAGATCAGGGGACTGAAGCTTTCTTT	CASSQDQGTEAFF
-	TRBV5-1	-	TRBJ1-4	TGCGCCAGCAGCACTAGGGAGGTTGGTGAAAAACTGTTTTTT	CASSTREVGEKLFF
TRBD2	TRBV9	-	TRBJ2-5	TGTGCCAGCAGCGTAAGTAGCGGGCAAGAGACCCAGTACTTC	CASSVSSGQETQYF
TRBD2	TRBV7-9	-	TRBJ2-5	TGTGCCAGCAGCTTGGCGGGGGGTATCAAAGAGACCCAGTACTTC	CASSLAGGIKETQYF
TRBD1	TRBV12-5	-	TRBJ1-1	TGTGCTAGTGGTTGGGACAGTTACACTGAAGCTTTCTTT	CASGWDSYTEAFF
-	TRBV6-5	-	TRBJ1-2	TGTGCCAGCGTGAGTGGGGGCCTTAACTATGGCTACACCTTC	CASVSGGLNYGYTF
-	TRBV10-3	-	TRBJ1-5	TGTGCCATCTCCCGAGAGGAGGGGATGCGTCAGCCCCAGCATTTT	CAISREEGMRQPQHF
TRBD1	TRBV6-5	-	TRBJ1-1	TGTGCCAGCAGTTACTCCCCGGGACAGGCGCCCACTGAAGCTTTCTTT	CASSYSPGQAPTEAFF
TRBD1	TRBV5-1	once	TRBJ2-7	TGCGCCAGCAGCCCCACCGGGACAGGGGGCGACGAGCAGTACTTC	CASSPTGTGGDEQYF
-	TRBV6-2/TRBV6-3	-	TRBJ2-7	TGTGCCAGCAGTTACCCGGACAGATACGAGCAGTACTTC	CASSYPDRYEQYF
-	TRBV29-1	-	TRBJ2-1	TGCAGCCACAGGTGGGGGGACGGTGAGCAGTTCTTC	CSHRWGDGEQFF
-	TRBV3-1/TRBV3-2	-	TRBJ1-5	TGTGCCAGCAGCCAAGGGGCCGGACCCCTCGGGGAACCCCAGCATTTT	CASSQGAGPLGEPQHF
-	TRBV29-1	-	TRBJ2-2	TGCAGCGTTGACCCCCCCGGGACCGGGGAGCTGTTTTTT	CSVDPPGTGELFF
TRBD1	TRBV29-1	-	TRBJ2-3	TGCAGCGTTGGAGGGACAGTAAGCACAGATACGCAGTATTTT	CSVGGTVSTDTQYF
-	TRBV6-1	once	TRBJ2-3	TGTGCCAGCAGTGATATAGGTGGTGAGGGTACGCAGTATTTT	CASSDIGGEGTQYF
-	TRBV5-1	-	TRBJ2-7	TGCGCCAGCAGCTTCAATAAAGCTCGCGAGCAGTACTTC	CASSFNKAREQYF
-	TRBV6-5	-	TRBJ2-2	TGTGCCAGCAGTTACGTGCGAGGTACCGGGGAGCTGTTTTTT	CASSYVRGTGELFF
TRBD1	TRBV19	-	TRBJ1-3	TGTGCCAGTAGGCTGCGGGACAGGGCTGGAAACACCATATATTTT	CASRLRDRAGNTIYF